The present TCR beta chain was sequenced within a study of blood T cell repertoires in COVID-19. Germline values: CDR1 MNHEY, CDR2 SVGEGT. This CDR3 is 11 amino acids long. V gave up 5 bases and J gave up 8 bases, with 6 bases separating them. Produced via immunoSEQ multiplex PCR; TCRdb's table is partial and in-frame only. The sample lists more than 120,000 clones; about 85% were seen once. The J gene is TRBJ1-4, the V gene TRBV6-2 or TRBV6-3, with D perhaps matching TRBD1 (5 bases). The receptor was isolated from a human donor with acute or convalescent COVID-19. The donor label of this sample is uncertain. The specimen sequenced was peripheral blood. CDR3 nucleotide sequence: TGTGCCAGCAGTCGGGGGGAAAAACTGTTTTTT. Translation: CASSRGEKLFF.